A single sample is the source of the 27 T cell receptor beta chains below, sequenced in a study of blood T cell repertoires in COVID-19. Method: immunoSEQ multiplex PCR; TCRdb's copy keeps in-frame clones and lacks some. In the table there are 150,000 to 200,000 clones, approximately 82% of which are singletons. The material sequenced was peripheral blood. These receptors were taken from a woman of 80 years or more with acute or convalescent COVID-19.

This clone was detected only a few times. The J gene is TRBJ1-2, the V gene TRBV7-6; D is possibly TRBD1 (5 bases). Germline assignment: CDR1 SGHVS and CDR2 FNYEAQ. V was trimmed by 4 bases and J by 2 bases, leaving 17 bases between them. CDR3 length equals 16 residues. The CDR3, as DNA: TGTGCCAGCAGCTACACCCCCCGAGACAGCAACTATGGCTACACCTTC. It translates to CASSYTPRDSNYGYTF.

DNA for the CDR3: TGTGCCAGCAGCCCACTTAGTTGGGGGACAGGGCCCGGGGAGCTGTTTTTT. Its translation is CASSPLSWGTGPGELFF. V usage is TRBV7-9 and J usage is TRBJ2-2; 9 bases map to TRBD1. Trimming removed 5 bases from V and 6 bases from J; junction bases left unmatched: 13. CDR1 and CDR2 (germline): SEHNR, FQNEAQ (reference sequence). This CDR3 spans 17 amino acids.

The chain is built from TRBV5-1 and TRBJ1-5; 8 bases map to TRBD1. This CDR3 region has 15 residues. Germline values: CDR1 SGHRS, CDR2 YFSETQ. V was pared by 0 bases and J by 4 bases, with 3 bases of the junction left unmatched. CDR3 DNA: TGCGCCAGCAGCTTGGAGGGACAGGAGAATCAGCCCCAGCATTTT. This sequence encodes CASSLEGQENQPQHF.

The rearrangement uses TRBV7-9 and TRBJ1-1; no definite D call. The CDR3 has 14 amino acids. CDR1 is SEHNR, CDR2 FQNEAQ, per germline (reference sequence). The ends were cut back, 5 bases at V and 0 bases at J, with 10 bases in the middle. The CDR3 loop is CASSPRDLNTEAFF. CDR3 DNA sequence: TGTGCCAGCAGCCCGAGGGATCTGAACACTGAAGCTTTCTTT.

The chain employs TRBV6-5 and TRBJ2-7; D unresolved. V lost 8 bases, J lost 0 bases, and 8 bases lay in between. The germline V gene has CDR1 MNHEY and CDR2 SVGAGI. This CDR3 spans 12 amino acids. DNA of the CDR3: TGTGCCAGCTCCCTAAACTCCTACGAGCAGTACTTC. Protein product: CASSLNSYEQYF.

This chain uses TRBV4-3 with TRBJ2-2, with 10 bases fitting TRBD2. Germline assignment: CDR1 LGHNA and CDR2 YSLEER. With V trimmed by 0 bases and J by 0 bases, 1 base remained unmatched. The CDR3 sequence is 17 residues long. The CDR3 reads CASSQDTSGANTGELFF. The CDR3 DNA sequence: TGCGCCAGCAGCCAAGATACTAGCGGGGCGAACACCGGGGAGCTGTTTTTT.

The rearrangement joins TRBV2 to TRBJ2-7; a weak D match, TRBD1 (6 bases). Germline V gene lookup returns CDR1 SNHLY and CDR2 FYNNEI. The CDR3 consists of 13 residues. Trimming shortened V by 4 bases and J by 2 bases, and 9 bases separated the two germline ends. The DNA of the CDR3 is TGTGCCAGCAGTGTGGACAGCACCTACGAGCAGTACTTC. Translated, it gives CASSVDSTYEQYF.

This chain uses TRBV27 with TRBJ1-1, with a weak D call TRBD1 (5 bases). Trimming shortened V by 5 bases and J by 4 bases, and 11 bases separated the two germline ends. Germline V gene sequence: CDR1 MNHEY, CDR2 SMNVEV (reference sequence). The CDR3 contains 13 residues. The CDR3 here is CASSSWGGTEAFF. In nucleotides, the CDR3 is TGTGCCAGCAGTAGCTGGGGGGGCACTGAAGCTTTCTTT.

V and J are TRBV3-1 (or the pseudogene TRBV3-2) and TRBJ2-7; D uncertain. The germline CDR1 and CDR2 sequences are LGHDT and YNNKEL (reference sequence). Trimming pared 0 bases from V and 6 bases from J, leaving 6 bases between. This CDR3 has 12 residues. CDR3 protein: CASSQDTREQYF. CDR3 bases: TGTGCCAGCAGCCAAGACACTCGCGAGCAGTACTTC.

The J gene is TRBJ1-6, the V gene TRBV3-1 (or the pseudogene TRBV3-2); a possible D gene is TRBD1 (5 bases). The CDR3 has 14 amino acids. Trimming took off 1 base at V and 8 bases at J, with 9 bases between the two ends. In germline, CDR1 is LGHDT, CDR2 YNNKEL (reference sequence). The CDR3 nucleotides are TGTGCCAGCAGCCAAGTGGTAGGGGATTCACCCCTCCACTTT. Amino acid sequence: CASSQVVGDSPLHF.

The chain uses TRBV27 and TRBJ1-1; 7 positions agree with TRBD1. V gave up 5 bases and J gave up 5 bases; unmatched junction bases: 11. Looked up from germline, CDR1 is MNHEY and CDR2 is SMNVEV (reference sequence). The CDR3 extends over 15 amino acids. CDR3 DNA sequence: TGTGCCAGCAGTGAAACAGGGGCCCTGAGGACTGAAGCTTTCTTT. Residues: CASSETGALRTEAFF.

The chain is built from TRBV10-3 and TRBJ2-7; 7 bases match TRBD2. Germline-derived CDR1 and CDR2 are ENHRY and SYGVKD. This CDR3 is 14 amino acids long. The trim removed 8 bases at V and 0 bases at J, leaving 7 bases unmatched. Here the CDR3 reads CAIGRGSSSYEQYF. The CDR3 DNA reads TGTGCCATCGGGCGGGGGTCAAGCTCCTACGAGCAGTACTTC.

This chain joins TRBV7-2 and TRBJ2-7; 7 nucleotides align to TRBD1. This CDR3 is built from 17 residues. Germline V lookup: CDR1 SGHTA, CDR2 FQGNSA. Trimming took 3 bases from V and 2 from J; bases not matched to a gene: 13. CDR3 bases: TGTGCCAGCAGCTTGGAAGGAGCCGGGACAGAAACCTACGAGCAGTACTTC. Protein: CASSLEGAGTETYEQYF.

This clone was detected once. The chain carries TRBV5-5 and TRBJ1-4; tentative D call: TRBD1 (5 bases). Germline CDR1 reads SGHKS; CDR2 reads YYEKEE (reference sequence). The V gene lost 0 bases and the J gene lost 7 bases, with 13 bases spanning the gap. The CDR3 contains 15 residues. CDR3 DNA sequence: TGTGCCAGCAGCTTGGTACCCAGGGTGGGTGAAAAACTGTTTTTT. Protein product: CASSLVPRVGEKLFF.

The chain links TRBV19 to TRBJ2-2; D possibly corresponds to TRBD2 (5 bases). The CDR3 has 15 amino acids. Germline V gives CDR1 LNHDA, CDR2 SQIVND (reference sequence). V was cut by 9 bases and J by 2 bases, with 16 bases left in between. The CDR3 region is CASTRRVANTGELFF. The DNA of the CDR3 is TGTGCCAGCACTAGACGGGTGGCAAACACCGGGGAGCTGTTTTTT. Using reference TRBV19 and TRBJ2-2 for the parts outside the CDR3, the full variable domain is DGGITQSPKYLFRKEGQNVTLSCEQNLNHDAMYWYRQDPGQGLRLIYYSQIVNDFQKGDIAEGYSVSREKKESFPLTVTSAQKNPTAFYLCASTRRVANTGELFFGEGSRLTVL.

The DNA of the CDR3 is TGTGCCAGCAGCGCGCAGGTCACAGATACGCAGTATTTT. Translating it yields CASSAQVTDTQYF. This chain links TRBV7-2 with TRBJ2-3; the D is unclear. V was clipped by 5 bases and J by 2 bases, with 8 bases between them. Germline values: CDR1 SGHTA, CDR2 FQGNSA. CDR3 length: 13 residues.

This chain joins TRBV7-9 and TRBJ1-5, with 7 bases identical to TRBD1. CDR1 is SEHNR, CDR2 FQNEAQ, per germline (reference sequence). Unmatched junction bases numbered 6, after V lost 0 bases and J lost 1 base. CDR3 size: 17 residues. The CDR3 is CASSLAVSGGSNQPQHF. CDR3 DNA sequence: TGTGCCAGCAGCTTAGCGGTCTCAGGGGGGAGCAATCAGCCCCAGCATTTT.

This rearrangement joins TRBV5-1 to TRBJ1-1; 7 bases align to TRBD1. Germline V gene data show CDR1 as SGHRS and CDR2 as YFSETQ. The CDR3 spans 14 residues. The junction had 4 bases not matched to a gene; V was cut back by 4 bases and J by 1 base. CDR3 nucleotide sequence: TGCGCCAGCAGCCCGGGACAGACGAACACTGAAGCTTTCTTT. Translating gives CASSPGQTNTEAFF.

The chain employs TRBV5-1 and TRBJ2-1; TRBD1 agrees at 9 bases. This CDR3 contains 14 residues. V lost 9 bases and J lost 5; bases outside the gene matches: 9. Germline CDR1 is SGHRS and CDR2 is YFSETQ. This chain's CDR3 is CATTQGAGNNEQFF. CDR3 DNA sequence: TGCGCCACTACACAGGGGGCTGGGAACAATGAGCAGTTCTTC.

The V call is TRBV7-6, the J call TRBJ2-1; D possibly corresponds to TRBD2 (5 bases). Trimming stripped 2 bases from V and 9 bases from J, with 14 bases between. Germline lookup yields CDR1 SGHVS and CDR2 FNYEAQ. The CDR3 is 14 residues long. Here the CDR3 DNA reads TGTGCCAGCAGCTTACAACTAGTTGTCGGTGAGCAGTTCTTC. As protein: CASSLQLVVGEQFF.

The CDR3 bases are TGTGCCAGTAGTATAGAGGACGGGAGGAGCTCCTACAATGAGCAGTTCTTC. As protein: CASSIEDGRSSYNEQFF. The chain employs TRBV19 and TRBJ2-1, with 7 bases lining up with TRBD2. The CDR3 length is 17 residues. Looked up from germline, CDR1 is LNHDA and CDR2 is SQIVND (reference sequence). The junction had 5 bases not matched to a gene; V was cut back by 0 bases and J by 0 bases.

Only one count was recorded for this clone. The CDR3 nucleotides read TGTGCCAGCAGTTTACAGGGTCCTGAGACCCAGTACTTC. Its protein product is CASSLQGPETQYF. This sequence joins TRBV27 and TRBJ2-5; D might be TRBD1 (5 bases). CDR3 length equals 13 residues. The germline gives CDR1 MNHEY, CDR2 SMNVEV (reference sequence). V was shortened by 2 bases and J by 5 bases, with 9 bases between the two germline ends.

The CDR3 reads CASSHRLAGSYEQYF. CDR3 nucleotide sequence: TGCGCCAGCAGCCACCGACTAGCGGGATCCTACGAGCAGTACTTC. The genes are TRBV4-1 and TRBJ2-7; 11 positions match TRBD2. CDR3 length equals 15 residues. V lost 3 bases, J lost 1 base, and 2 bases stayed unmatched. CDR1 is MGHRA, CDR2 YSYEKL, per germline.

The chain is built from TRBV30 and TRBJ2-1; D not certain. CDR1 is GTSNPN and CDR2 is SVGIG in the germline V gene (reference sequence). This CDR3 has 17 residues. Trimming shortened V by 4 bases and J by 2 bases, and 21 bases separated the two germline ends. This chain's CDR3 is CAWKPPLQDNPYNEQFF. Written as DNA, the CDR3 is TGTGCCTGGAAGCCCCCCCTTCAGGATAATCCCTACAATGAGCAGTTCTTC.

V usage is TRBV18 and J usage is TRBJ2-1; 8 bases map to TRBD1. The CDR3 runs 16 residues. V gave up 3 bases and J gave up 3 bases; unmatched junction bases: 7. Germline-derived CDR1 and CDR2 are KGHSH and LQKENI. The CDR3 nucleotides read TGTGCCAGCTCACCCTTTGGACAGGGTTTCTACAATGAGCAGTTCTTC. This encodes CASSPFGQGFYNEQFF.

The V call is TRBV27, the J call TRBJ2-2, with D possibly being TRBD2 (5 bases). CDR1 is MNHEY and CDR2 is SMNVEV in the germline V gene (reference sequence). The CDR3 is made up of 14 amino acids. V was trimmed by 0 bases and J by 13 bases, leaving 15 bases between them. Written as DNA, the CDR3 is TGTGCCAGCAGTTTATCAGGGAGCGGCGGTTCGCTGTTTTTT. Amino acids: CASSLSGSGGSLFF.

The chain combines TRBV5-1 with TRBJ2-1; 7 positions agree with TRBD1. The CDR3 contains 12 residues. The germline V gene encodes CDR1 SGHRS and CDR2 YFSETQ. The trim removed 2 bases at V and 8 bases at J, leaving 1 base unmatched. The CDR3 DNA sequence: TGCGCCAGCAGCTTAGGGGGCGATGAGCAGTTCTTC. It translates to CASSLGGDEQFF.